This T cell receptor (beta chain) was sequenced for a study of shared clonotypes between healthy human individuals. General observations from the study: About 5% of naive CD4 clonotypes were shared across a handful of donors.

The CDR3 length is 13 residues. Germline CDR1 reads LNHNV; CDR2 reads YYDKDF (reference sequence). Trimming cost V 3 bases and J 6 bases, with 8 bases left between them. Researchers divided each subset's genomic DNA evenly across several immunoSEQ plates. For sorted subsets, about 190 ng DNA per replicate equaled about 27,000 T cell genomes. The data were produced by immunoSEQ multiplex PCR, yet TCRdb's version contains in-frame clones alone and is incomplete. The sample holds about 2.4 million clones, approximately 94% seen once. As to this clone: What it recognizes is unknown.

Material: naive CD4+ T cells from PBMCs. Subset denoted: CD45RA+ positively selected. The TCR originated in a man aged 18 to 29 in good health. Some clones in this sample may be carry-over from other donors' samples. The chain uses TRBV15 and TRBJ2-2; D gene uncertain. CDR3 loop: CATSSLEAGELFF. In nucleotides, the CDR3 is TGTGCCACCAGCAGTTTAGAGGCCGGGGAGCTGTTTTTT. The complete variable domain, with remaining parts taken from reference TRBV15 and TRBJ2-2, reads DAMVIQNPRYQVTQFGKPVTLSCSQTLNHNVMYWYQQKSSQAPKLLFHYYDKDFNNEADTPDNFQSRRPNTSFCFLDIRSPGLGDTAMYLCATSSLEAGELFFGEGSRLTVL.